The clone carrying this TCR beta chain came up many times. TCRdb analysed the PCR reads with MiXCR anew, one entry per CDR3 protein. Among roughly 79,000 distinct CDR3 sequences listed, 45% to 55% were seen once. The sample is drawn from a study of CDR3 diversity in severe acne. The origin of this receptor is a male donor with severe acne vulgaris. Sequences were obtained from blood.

The CDR3 loop reads CASSLESTGGYGTEAFF. CDR3 nucleotides: TGTGCCAGCAGCTTAGAGTCGACAGGGGGCTACGGCACTGAAGCTTTCTTT. The genes are TRBV7-8 and TRBJ1-1, with 10 bases that match TRBD1. There are 17 residues in the CDR3. V trimming: 1 base; J trimming: 4 bases; junction bases outside the gene matches: 9. Germline CDR1 reads SGHVS; CDR2 reads FQNEAQ. Using reference TRBV7-8 and TRBJ1-1 for the parts outside the CDR3, the full variable domain is GAGVSQSPRYKVAKRGQDVALRCDPISGHVSLFWYQQALGQGPEFLTYFQNEAQLDKSGLPSDRFFAERPEGSVSTLKIQRTQQEDSAVYLCASSLESTGGYGTEAFFGQGTRLTVV.